The count of the clone carrying this T cell receptor beta chain is one. The antigen is unknown. These data come from a study of cytomegalovirus exposure and HLA in healthy donors. Overall study findings and caveats: According to a subsequent analysis, TCR clusters from the first cohort were inclined to appear together in the 120 validation repertoires. The majority of TCR sequences were rare, yet some public TCRs appeared in many donors. Cytomegalovirus-associated TCR beta chains were listed, numbering 164.

The assay was immunoSEQ multiplex PCR, and TCRdb's table has in-frame clones only and misses some. The data show roughly 300,000 clones, around 90% seen once. Germline loops: CDR1 MDHEN, CDR2 SYDVKM. V was clipped by 2 bases and J by 8 bases, with 12 bases between them. The CDR3 has 13 residues. The gene calls are TRBV28 and TRBJ1-2; the D is unclear. Sample: PBMCs. This sequence was found in a woman in her 30s in good health and CMV-seropositive. CDR3 sequence reads: CASSLGQAGGYTF. CDR3 sequence (DNA): TGTGCCAGCAGTTTAGGTCAGGCCGGGGGCTACACCTTC.